The 13 T cell receptor beta chains below come from one sample, sequenced in a study of T cell responses to AZD1222 COVID-19 vaccine. TCRdb keeps only in-frame clones here, not all; method: immunoSEQ multiplex PCR. The data hold just under 90,000 clones, with approximately 91% observed a single time. The sequences come from peripheral blood, collected 28 days after the second AZD1222 dose. These receptors all come from an adult who received the AZD1222 COVID-19 vaccine.

This chain connects TRBV12-5 to TRBJ1-2; D unresolved. Germline CDR1 LGHNT, CDR2 FRNRAP. The CDR3 covers 17 residues. Trimming left V 4 bases short and J 0 bases short, with 18 bases between. CDR3 region: CASGSNTPVAANYGYTF. In DNA form, the CDR3 reads TGTGCTAGTGGTTCCAATACCCCAGTTGCAGCTAACTATGGCTACACCTTC.

The rearrangement uses TRBV7-2 and TRBJ2-5, with a tentative D call TRBD2 (5 bases). Per the germline V gene, CDR1 is SGHTA and CDR2 is FQGNSA. With 5 bases removed from V and 2 bases from J, the gap between germline ends came to 15 bases. CDR3 length equals 15 residues. CDR3 coding DNA: TGTGCCAGCAGCCCACGAGGGAGAGCACAAGAGACCCAGTACTTC. This sequence encodes CASSPRGRAQETQYF.

The chain is built from TRBV7-9 and TRBJ2-7; TRBD2 matches at 8 bases. The CDR3 has 14 residues. The germline V gene encodes CDR1 SEHNR and CDR2 FQNEAQ (reference sequence). V was clipped by 3 bases and J by 5 bases; unmatched bases: 6. Here the CDR3 DNA reads TGTGCCAGCAGCTTGCCCGCGGGGGGCAACGAGCAGTACTTC. This encodes CASSLPAGGNEQYF.

J is TRBJ2-7 and V is TRBV6-6, with 11 bases that match TRBD1. J lost 3 bases, V lost 0 bases, and 1 base had no gene match. Germline values: CDR1 MNHNY, CDR2 SVGAGI (reference sequence). This CDR3 contains 15 residues. CDR3 coding DNA: TGTGCCAGCAGTTACTCCGGGACAGGGGGCTACGAGCAGTACTTC. This encodes CASSYSGTGGYEQYF.

CDR3 sequence: CASSFPSGEQYF. CDR3 sequence (DNA): TGTGCCAGCAGTTTTCCGTCGGGGGAGCAGTACTTC. The V and J genes are TRBV27 and TRBJ2-7, with D maybe TRBD2 (5 bases). V shed 3 bases and J shed 7 bases, with 10 bases lying between them. This CDR3 region has 12 residues. The germline gives CDR1 MNHEY, CDR2 SMNVEV (reference sequence).

V gene TRBV28 combines with J gene TRBJ1-1; D gene ambiguous. This CDR3 is 12 amino acids long. Trimming shortened V by 3 bases and J by 0 bases, and 2 bases separated the two germline ends. Germline V lookup: CDR1 MDHEN, CDR2 SYDVKM. The CDR3 DNA reads TGTGCCAGCAGTTTCCTGAACACTGAAGCTTTCTTT. It specifies CASSFLNTEAFF.

This clone was counted a few times. V usage is TRBV18 and J usage is TRBJ1-1; TRBD1 might be the D (5 bases). CDR3 length: 15 amino acids. The V end lost 3 bases, the J end lost 1 base, and 12 bases lay between the germline ends. In germline, CDR1 is KGHSH, CDR2 LQKENI. CDR3 sequence: CASSPFRDANTEAFF. Here the CDR3 DNA reads TGTGCCAGCTCACCGTTCCGGGACGCGAACACTGAAGCTTTCTTT.

The chain joins TRBV11-3 to TRBJ2-2; D is unclear. The CDR3 extends over 17 amino acids. Looked up from germline, CDR1 is SGHNT and CDR2 is YENEEA. V was cut by 0 bases and J by 1 base, with 12 bases left in between. The CDR3 nucleotides are TGTGCCAGCAGCTTAGATGCATATGGGGAGAACACCGGGGAGCTGTTTTTT. Encoded protein: CASSLDAYGENTGELFF.

The rearrangement links TRBV7-2 to TRBJ1-1, with 8 bases aligning to TRBD1. CDR1 and CDR2 (germline): SGHTA, FQGNSA. This CDR3 spans 16 amino acids. The V gene end was trimmed by 1 base and the J gene end by 4 bases; junction bases not matched to a gene: 8. CDR3 amino acids: CASSLVQGALGTEAFF. CDR3 sequence (DNA): TGTGCCAGCAGCTTAGTGCAGGGGGCGCTTGGCACTGAAGCTTTCTTT.

This chain uses TRBV3-1 (or the pseudogene TRBV3-2) with TRBJ2-7, with 7 positions matching TRBD1. The length of the CDR3 is 15 residues. V shed 4 bases, J shed 2 bases, and the junction held 8 bases outside the gene matches. Germline CDR1 is LGHDT and CDR2 is YNNKEL (reference sequence). As DNA, the CDR3 is TGTGCCAGCAGCCTAGCCGGGACAGCGGCCTACGAGCAGTACTTC. Its protein is CASSLAGTAAYEQYF.

V is TRBV2 and J is TRBJ1-3; 8 nucleotides align to TRBD1. Germline CDR1 SNHLY, CDR2 FYNNEI. The CDR3 has 16 amino acids. The ends lost 3 bases at V and 0 bases at J; junction bases unmatched: 4. In DNA form, the CDR3 reads TGTGCCAGCAGTGACAGGGGGCAATTCTCTGGAAACACCATATATTTT. As protein: CASSDRGQFSGNTIYF. Supplemented by reference TRBV2 and TRBJ1-3, the full variable domain reads EPEVTQTPSHQVTQMGQEVILRCVPISNHLYFYWYRQILGQKVEFLVSFYNNEISEKSEIFDDQFSVERPDGSNFTLKIRSTKLEDSAMYFCASSDRGQFSGNTIYFGEGSWLTVV.

J is TRBJ2-4 and V is TRBV6-5; D is tentatively TRBD1 or TRBD2 (5 bases each). Trimming pared 6 bases from V and 10 bases from J, leaving 13 bases between. CDR3 size: 12 residues. The germline CDR1 and CDR2 sequences are MNHEY and SVGAGI. The CDR3 nucleotides are TGTGCCAGCAGGGGGGTTTTAAGGATTCAGTACTTC. Amino acids: CASRGVLRIQYF.

This chain links TRBV29-1 with TRBJ2-1; 13 positions match TRBD2. This CDR3 region has 12 residues. V dropped 6 bases and J dropped 7; count of bases not matched to a gene: 0. CDR1 and CDR2 from the germline V gene are SQVTM and ANQGSEA. CDR3 nucleotide sequence: TGCAGCGTGGGACTAGCGGGGAATGAGCAGTTCTTC. Translated: CSVGLAGNEQFF.